This T cell receptor beta chain was sequenced during a study of tumor-infiltrating lymphocytes in primary liver carcinoma. Across the whole study: Productive TCRbeta read yields ran from roughly 3.9 to 6.8 million per sample and were similar between tissues.

Study results and limitations: Bulk unsorted samples prevented comparison of CD4+ and CD8+ repertoires.

This clonotype was seen once. Its antigen is unidentified. TCR beta cDNA was reverse-transcribed from 500 to 550 ng of total RNA. The reaction used a constant-region primer and ProtoScript II reverse transcriptase. Construction of TCR beta libraries relied on three successive nested multiplex PCR rounds employing slightly modified ARM-PCR. MiXCR, run by TCRdb on the multiplex PCR reads, gives a single entry per CDR3 protein. The sample holds just over 300,000 distinct CDR3 sequences, approximately 58% seen once. Both blood RNA, taken from unsorted whole blood, and germline DNA were extracted. No patient had received treatment, and all had chronic HBV infection. Sequences were obtained from peripheral blood. The TCR sequence derives from a woman in her 30s with primary liver carcinoma and hepatitis B virus infection.

The CDR3 here is CASSKDRVEDEQYF. CDR3 nucleotides: TGTGCCAGCAGCAAGGACAGGGTGGAAGACGAGCAGTACTTC. This chain uses TRBV12-3 or TRBV12-4 with TRBJ2-7; 8 bases are a match to TRBD1. There are 14 residues in the CDR3. V gave up 6 bases and J gave up 5 bases; unmatched junction bases: 9.